This T cell receptor beta chain was identified in a study of cytomegalovirus exposure and HLA in healthy donors. As concerns this clone: What it binds is unknown.

It was with 60 Vbeta and 13 Jbeta primers that the PCR ran. Assay used: immunoSEQ multiplex PCR; TCRdb lists only in-frame clones, some missing. The sample lists 230,000 or so clones, 92% occurring once. Study results and caveats: Segments of the TCR beta V type were, in most cases, productive about 87% or about 30% of the time in an earlier analysis.

This CDR3 is built from 13 residues. Germline V gene data show CDR1 as LNHDA and CDR2 as SQIVND (reference sequence). The V and J ends lost 6 bases and 7 bases, in that order; junction bases with no gene match: 5. The sample was PBMCs. This receptor was obtained from a girl aged 2 to 10 in good health and CMV-seronegative. The V and J genes are TRBV19 and TRBJ1-2; 10 bases agree with TRBD1. DNA of the CDR3: TGTGCCAGTAGCCCTGGGACAGGGGCTGGCTACACCTTC. It specifies CASSPGTGAGYTF.